The sequence of this T cell receptor (beta chain) was determined in a study of response to subunit inactivated influenza vaccine. The CDR3 is 14 amino acids. Germline V CDR1 and CDR2: LNHNV, YYDKDF (reference sequence). Trimming cost V 1 base and J 6 bases; bases outside gene matches: 2. TCRdb itself ran the RT-PCR reads through MiXCR, one entry per CDR3 protein. The sample lists over 750,000 distinct CDR3 sequences; about 20% were seen once. The sample in question was PBMCs from blood, obtained around 5 days after vaccination. This chain joins TRBV15 and TRBJ2-1, with 8 bases fitting TRBD2. The receptor was derived from a man aged 45-65 years who received an inactivated influenza vaccine. CDR3 sequence (DNA): TGTGCCACCAGCAGAGCGGGAGGGTTCAATGAGCAGTTCTTC. Translating gives CATSRAGGFNEQFF.